This TCR beta chain derives from a study of Siglec-9 on CD8 T cells in melanoma (dated by TCRdb to the late 2010s). In terms of the full investigation: Siglec-9 expression on CD8+ T cells and the role of Siglec-9 in regulating T cells in the melanoma tumor microenvironment were investigated in the study.

Library method: the immunoSEQ multiplex PCR assay. This immuneACCESS table, as held by TCRdb, lists in-frame sequences with V and J called but not all clones. Of the missing ones, under half trace to an unresolved V gene in checked studies; the others have no known cause. The sample table records about 33,000 clones; more than 65% of these occur just once. The biggest ten clones account for about 1.8% of the sample. As for this clone: Its antigen remains unidentified. The sample holds no much larger clone one base away, and base qualities are not on file.

The full study reports these points: According to the report, an effector memory CD8+ T-cell subset that seemed to build up inside melanoma tumors was both marked and regulated by Siglec-9.

CDR3 length: 15 amino acids, cysteine to phenylalanine. CDR3 DNA only is kept here, 45 bases in frame from base 1. Taken from the germline V gene, the CDR1 and CDR2 loops are SNHLY and FYNNEI. V and J are truncated by 4 bases and 3 bases respectively, leaving an intervening sequence of 13 bases. The V gene is TRBV2 and the J gene is TRBJ2-1, with the identity of the D gene unclear. Material: Siglec-9- CD8+ T cells sorted from blood. The label giving this sample's cell subset or site can be read as: CD8 T cells lacking Siglec-9. This receptor was obtained from a human donor in good health. The CDR3 amino acid sequence is: CASSGEGNLYNEQFF. The nucleotides are TGTGCCAGCAGTGGCGAAGGGAACCTCTACAATGAGCAGTTCTTC.